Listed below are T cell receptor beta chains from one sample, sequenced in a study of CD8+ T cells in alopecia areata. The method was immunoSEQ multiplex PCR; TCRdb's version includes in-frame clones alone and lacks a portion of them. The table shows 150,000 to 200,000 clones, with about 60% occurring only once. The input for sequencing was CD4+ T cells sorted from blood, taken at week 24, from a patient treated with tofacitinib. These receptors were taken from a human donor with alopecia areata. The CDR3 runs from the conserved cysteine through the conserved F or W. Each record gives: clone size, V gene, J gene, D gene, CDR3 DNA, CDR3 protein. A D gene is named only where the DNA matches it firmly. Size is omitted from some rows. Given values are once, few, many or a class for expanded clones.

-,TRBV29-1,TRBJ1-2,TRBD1,TGCAGCGTTGACCCCAGGGGGGGGGACTATGGCTACACCTTC,CSVDPRGGDYGYTF
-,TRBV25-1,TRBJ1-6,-,TGTGCCAGCAGTGAAGGTGATGTGTCACCCCTCCACTTT,CASSEGDVSPLHF
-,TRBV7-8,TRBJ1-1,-,TGTGCCAGCAGCTTAGGAGTCAGCACTGAAGCTTTCTTT,CASSLGVSTEAFF
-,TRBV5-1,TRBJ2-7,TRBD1,TGCGCCAGCAGCTTGGCAGGGACAGGGTCTTCATCGTTC,CASSLAGTGSSSF
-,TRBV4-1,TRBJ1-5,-,TGCGCCAGCAGCCAAGGGGTGGCAGGGGTAAGCAATCAGCCCCAGCATTTT,CASSQGVAGVSNQPQHF
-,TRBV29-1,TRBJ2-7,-,TGCAGAGGTAGGAGGGGGTCATCCTACGAGCAGTACTTC,CRGRRGSSYEQYF
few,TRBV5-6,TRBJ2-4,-,TGTGCCAGCAGCTATACAGGGACAGCCAAAAACATTCAGTACTTC,CASSYTGTAKNIQYF
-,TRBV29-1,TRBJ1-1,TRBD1,TGCAGCGTTGAAGATAGCAGGGGGGGCACTGAAGCTTTCTTT,CSVEDSRGGTEAFF
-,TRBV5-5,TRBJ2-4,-,TGTGCCAGCAGAGGATTAGCCAAAAACATTCAGTACTTC,CASRGLAKNIQYF
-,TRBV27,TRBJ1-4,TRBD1,TGTGCCAGCAGTCTTTACAGGGGGCAGGATGAAAAACTGTTTTTT,CASSLYRGQDEKLFF
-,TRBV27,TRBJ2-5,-,TGTGCCAGCAGTCCCGAGGGCGGAGAGACCCAGTACTTC,CASSPEGGETQYF
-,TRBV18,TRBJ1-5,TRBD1,TGTGCCAGCTCACTGCGACAGGGGCAAGATCAGCCCCAGCATTTT,CASSLRQGQDQPQHF
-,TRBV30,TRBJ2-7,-,TGTGCCTGGAGTGTTTACAGCAAAACCTACGAGCAGTACTTC,CAWSVYSKTYEQYF
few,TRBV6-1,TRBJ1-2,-,TGTGCCAGCAGTGAACGCCAAGATAGTGGCTACACCTTC,CASSERQDSGYTF
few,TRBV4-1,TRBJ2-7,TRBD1,TGCGCCAGCAGCCAAAATCGACAGGGCTCCTACGAGCAGTACTTC,CASSQNRQGSYEQYF
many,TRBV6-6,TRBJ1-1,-,TGTGCCAGCAGTTGGAGGGAAGCTTTCTTT,CASSWREAFF
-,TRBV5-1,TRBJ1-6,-,TGCGCCAGCAGCTTGACCCACAGGACAAGCTCCTATAATTCACCCCTCCACTTT,CASSLTHRTSSYNSPLHF
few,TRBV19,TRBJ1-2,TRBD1,TGTGCCAGTACGGACAGGGATCTCTATGGCTACACCTTC,CASTDRDLYGYTF
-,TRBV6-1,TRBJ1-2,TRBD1,TGTGCCAGCACTGAAACCGGGACAGCCTATGGCTACACCTTC,CASTETGTAYGYTF
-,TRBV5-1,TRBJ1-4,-,TGCGCCAGCGGGGACGGGCTTCTCGCAACTAATGAAAAACTGTTTTTT,CASGDGLLATNEKLFF
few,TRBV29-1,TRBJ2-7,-,TGCAGCGTTCAACCCAGCACCTACGAGCAGTACTTC,CSVQPSTYEQYF
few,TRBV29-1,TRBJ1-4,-,TGCAGCGTTGAATCGGTCGAAAAACTGTTTTTT,CSVESVEKLFF
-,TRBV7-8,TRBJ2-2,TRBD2,TGTGCCAGCAGCTCGAAGCGGGGGAGGAACACCGGGGAGCTGTTTTTT,CASSSKRGRNTGELFF
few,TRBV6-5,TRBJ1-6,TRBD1,TGTGCCAGCAGGACCACCGGGACAGCTAATTCACCCCTCCACTTT,CASRTTGTANSPLHF
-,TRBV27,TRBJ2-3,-,TGTGCCAGCAGTCCAACATATAGCACAGATACGCAGTATTTT,CASSPTYSTDTQYF